This TCR beta chain was identified in a study of blood T cell repertoires in COVID-19. Study details: Acute and convalescent COVID-19 samples came from the United States, Italy and Spain. The analysed material was cDNA or gDNA that came from T cells, B-cell-depleted T cells, or PBMCs.

One Seattle source followed patients from active infection through their disease course. CDR3 size: 14 residues. CDR1 is KGHSH and CDR2 is LQKENI in the germline V gene. Germline trimming cut 0 bases from V and 7 bases from J; bases unmatched to any gene: 5. In the source study's methods: Scientists estimated how many nucleated cells there were by amplifying reference gene primers. Profiled with immunoSEQ multiplex PCR; TCRdb holds only in-frame clones, not every one. The DNA gave D and trimming, while V, J and clone size come from that table. The data show approximately 250,000 clones, with about 84% seen just once and about 6% held by the top ten.

The J gene is TRBJ1-2, the V gene TRBV18; 7 positions agree with TRBD1. Sequencing used peripheral blood. This TCR came from a woman older than 75 with COVID-19, enrolled during active disease. The CDR3 nucleotides read TGTGCCAGCTCACCACCAAAGGGGGCCGCTGGCTACACCTTC. Translation gives CASSPPKGAAGYTF.